Each of the 5 T cell receptor beta chains below was sequenced from the same sample in a study of cytomegalovirus exposure and HLA in healthy donors. Primers for the PCR totalled 60 Vbeta and 13 Jbeta. Only in-frame clones appear in the TCRdb table, and some are missing; sequencing was by immunoSEQ multiplex PCR. The sample has under 200,000 clones, over 70% seen once. Sequencing was done on a sample of PBMCs. All receptors derive from a man aged 40-49 years in good health and CMV-seronegative.

This clone turned up a few times. V and J are TRBV10-2 and TRBJ1-1; TRBD1 agrees at 8 bases. Germline CDR1 WSHSY, CDR2 SAAADI. CDR3 size: 14 residues. V shed 5 bases and J 4 bases; nucleotides not matched to a gene: 6. The chain's CDR3 is CASSRPTGGTEAFF. CDR3 bases: TGCGCCAGCAGTAGGCCCACAGGGGGCACTGAAGCTTTCTTT.

The gene calls are TRBV4-1 and TRBJ2-6; D is ambiguous. V was pared by 0 bases and J by 4 bases, with 10 bases between. This CDR3 contains 16 residues. From germline, CDR1 is MGHRA and CDR2 YSYEKL. In DNA, the CDR3 is TGCGCCAGCAGCCAAGAGGGCGACGGAGGGGCCAACGTCCTGACTTTC. It is translated as CASSQEGDGGANVLTF.

The chain uses TRBV15 and TRBJ2-1; TRBD1 matches 9 bases. The CDR3 is 14 residues long. Looked up from germline, CDR1 is LNHNV and CDR2 is YYDKDF (reference sequence). V shed 5 bases, J shed 13 bases, and the junction held 12 bases outside the gene matches. In nucleotides, the CDR3 is TGTGCCACCAGCTCACCGGGACAGGGCACAGAACAGTTCTTC. This translates into CATSSPGQGTEQFF.

J is TRBJ1-1 and V is TRBV5-1; possibly TRBD1 for D (5 bases). The CDR3 spans 13 residues. Germline lookup yields CDR1 SGHRS and CDR2 YFSETQ. Deletions cut 1 base from V and 3 bases from J, with 7 bases between. As DNA, the CDR3 is TGCGCCAGCAGCTTGCGGGGGGACACTGAAGCTTTCTTT. Protein product: CASSLRGDTEAFF.

V and J are TRBV6-5 and TRBJ2-2; 8 bases match TRBD1. The CDR3 extends over 14 amino acids. CDR1 MNHEY and CDR2 SVGAGI come from the germline V gene. Trimming at V came to 6 bases and at J to 4 bases, leaving 4 bases not matched to a gene. The CDR3: CASSPTGATGELFF. The CDR3 DNA reads as TGTGCCAGCAGCCCGACAGGGGCCACCGGGGAGCTGTTTTTT.